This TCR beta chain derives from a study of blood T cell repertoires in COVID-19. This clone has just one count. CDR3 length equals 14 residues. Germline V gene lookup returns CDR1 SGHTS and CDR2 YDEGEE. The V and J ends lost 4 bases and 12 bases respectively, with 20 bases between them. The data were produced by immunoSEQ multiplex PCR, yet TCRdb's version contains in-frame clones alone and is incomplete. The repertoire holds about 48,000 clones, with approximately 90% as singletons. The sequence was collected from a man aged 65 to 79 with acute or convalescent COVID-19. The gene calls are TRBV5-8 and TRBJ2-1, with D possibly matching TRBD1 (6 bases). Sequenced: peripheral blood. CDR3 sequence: CASSPGDPSRVQFF. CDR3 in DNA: TGTGCCAGCAGCCCAGGGGACCCGTCGAGAGTGCAGTTCTTC.